This T cell receptor (beta chain) came from a study of blood T cells in healthy people across ages. Per the germline V gene, CDR1 is SGHDT and CDR2 is YYEEEE. With 4 bases removed from V and 1 base from J, the gap between germline ends came to 11 bases. The CDR3 length is 14 residues. Findings and limits, study-wide: Investigators treated diversity estimates from one million T cells as underestimates.

With respect to this clonotype: Its antigen is not known.

Samples had at least 6.5 million PBMCs isolated from them. RNA extraction gave at least 5.5 micrograms of total RNA per sample. Together with a sample-barcoded 5' primer, a J-beta primer mix was included in a second PCR lasting roughly 6 to 12 cycles. Every sample produced at least 2.5 million CDR3-containing paired-end reads. TCRdb re-derived calls from the 5' RACE reads in MiXCR, one entry per CDR3 protein. The repertoire consists of about 1.8 million distinct CDR3 sequences, with approximately 50% occurring once and the leading ten covering over 2%. This chain connects TRBV5-6 to TRBJ1-1, with a weak D call TRBD1 (5 bases). The clonotype comes from a woman in her 40s in good health. The specimen sequenced was blood. The CDR3 sequence: CASSRGLPNTEAFF. The DNA of the CDR3 is TGTGCCAGCAGCCGGGGACTTCCGAACACTGAAGCTTTCTTT.